The 20 T cell receptor beta chains below were found in one sample sequenced in a study of blood T cell repertoires in COVID-19. Using immunoSEQ multiplex PCR, the repertoire was profiled, and TCRdb retains in-frame clones only, with some absent. The table records hundreds of thousands of clones, roughly 90% of them present only once. Sequencing used PBMCs or T cells enriched from blood (not recorded which). These receptors were taken from a woman in her 30s who had recovered from COVID-19.

This clone has just one count. CDR3: CSVEGGEKLFF. CDR3 DNA: TGCAGCGTTGAGGGAGGGGAAAAACTGTTTTTT. V is TRBV29-1 and J is TRBJ1-4; the D is unclear. V was trimmed by 3 bases and J by 8 bases, leaving 7 bases between them. Germline V CDR1 and CDR2: SQVTM, ANQGSEA. The CDR3 has 11 amino acids.

The V gene is TRBV27, the J gene TRBJ1-6, with TRBD1 as a possible D gene (6 bases). The CDR3 extends over 16 amino acids. Germline CDR1 and CDR2: MNHEY and SMNVEV (reference sequence). Deletions cut 0 bases from V and 10 bases from J, with 16 bases between. CDR3 coding DNA: TGTGCCAGCAGTTTATCGGGGGTAGAGGGGGAATCACCCCTCCACTTT. As protein: CASSLSGVEGESPLHF.

V usage is TRBV5-1 and J usage is TRBJ2-7, with D hard to call. This CDR3 has 13 residues. Germline loops: CDR1 SGHRS, CDR2 YFSETQ. V lost 4 bases to trimming and J lost 0 bases, with 8 bases between them. The CDR3 nucleotides read TGCGCCAGCAGCCCGGGTGGCTCCTACGAGCAGTACTTC. This encodes CASSPGGSYEQYF.

The chain couples TRBV19 to TRBJ1-6; D is unresolved. This CDR3 region has 14 residues. Germline-derived CDR1 and CDR2 are LNHDA and SQIVND (reference sequence). Trimming took off 3 bases at V and 6 bases at J, with 9 bases between the two ends. The CDR3 here is CASSMEQLNSPLHF. As DNA, the CDR3 is TGTGCCAGTAGTATGGAGCAGCTTAATTCACCCCTCCACTTT.

The chain uses TRBV3-1 (or the pseudogene TRBV3-2) and TRBJ2-3; 8 positions match TRBD2. CDR1 is LGHDT and CDR2 is YNNKEL in the germline V gene (reference sequence). This CDR3 contains 15 residues. V lost 4 bases to trimming and J lost 0 bases; unmatched junction nucleotides: 3. CDR3 residues: CASSRASGSTDTQYF. The DNA of the CDR3 is TGTGCCAGCAGCCGGGCTAGCGGGAGCACAGATACGCAGTATTTT.

This clone was found once. The V gene is TRBV5-5, the J gene TRBJ2-3; TRBD2 agrees at 9 bases. This CDR3 has 16 amino acids. The trim removed 0 bases at V and 2 bases at J, leaving 4 bases unmatched. Germline assignment: CDR1 SGHKS and CDR2 YYEKEE (reference sequence). The CDR3 loop reads CASSLGLAASTDTQYF. The CDR3, as DNA: TGTGCCAGCAGCTTGGGACTAGCGGCTTCCACAGATACGCAGTATTTT.

This chain uses TRBV27 with TRBJ1-3; D might be TRBD1 (5 bases). Germline V gene lookup returns CDR1 MNHEY and CDR2 SMNVEV (reference sequence). Trimming took off 3 bases at V and 2 bases at J, with 14 bases between the two ends. The CDR3 has 16 residues. CDR3 coding DNA: TGTGCCAGCAGTTTCGGGGGGACCGGCCCTGGAAACACCATATATTTT. This codes for CASSFGGTGPGNTIYF.

The CDR3 DNA is TGCGCCAGCAGCTTCGGGCGGGGACTCACAGATACGCAGTATTTT. Translation gives CASSFGRGLTDTQYF. This rearrangement joins TRBV5-1 to TRBJ2-3; D possibly corresponds to TRBD2 (6 bases). The CDR3 extends over 15 amino acids. Germline V gene sequence: CDR1 SGHRS, CDR2 YFSETQ. V lost 2 bases to trimming and J lost 2 bases, with 12 bases between them.

The chain joins TRBV6-2 or TRBV6-3 to TRBJ2-6; no clear D gene. Per the germline V gene, CDR1 is MNHEY and CDR2 is SVGEGT. The CDR3 extends over 15 amino acids. With 0 bases removed from V and 1 base from J, the gap between germline ends came to 4 bases. The CDR3 bases are TGTGCCAGCAGTTACTCCCAGTCTGGGGCCAACGTCCTGACTTTC. Its translation: CASSYSQSGANVLTF.

The gene calls are TRBV5-4 and TRBJ1-5; D unclear. Germline V gene sequence: CDR1 SGHNT, CDR2 YYREEE (reference sequence). This CDR3 comprises 14 residues. The V gene lost 4 bases and the J gene lost 1 base, with 9 bases spanning the gap. For the CDR3, the DNA is TGTGCCAGCAGCCGCGACGGGAGCAATCAGCCCCAGCATTTT. This encodes CASSRDGSNQPQHF. Variable domain in full (rest from reference TRBV5-4 and TRBJ1-5): ETGVTQSPTHLIKTRGQQVTLRCSSQSGHNTVSWYQQALGQGPQFIFQYYREEENGRGNFPPRFSGLQFPNYSSELNVNALELDDSALYLCASSRDGSNQPQHFGDGTRLSIL.

The genes are TRBV5-4 and TRBJ2-3; TRBD2 agrees at 11 bases. The CDR3 length is 15 residues. Germline V CDR1 and CDR2: SGHNT, YYREEE (reference sequence). J was trimmed by 0 bases and V by 4 bases; bases with no gene match: 1. Here the CDR3 DNA reads TGTGCCAGCAGCGGGACTAGCGGTAGCACAGATACGCAGTATTTT. Encoded protein: CASSGTSGSTDTQYF.

This clone was found once. The genes are TRBV27 and TRBJ2-1; 7 bases align to TRBD2. Germline CDR1 MNHEY, CDR2 SMNVEV (reference sequence). The length of the CDR3 is 15 residues. V lost 3 bases, J lost 6 bases, and 8 bases stayed unmatched. CDR3 bases: TGTGCCAGCAGTTTCGGCGGGAGCGGGGTCAATGAGCAGTTCTTC. It translates to CASSFGGSGVNEQFF.

The rearrangement joins TRBV6-5 to TRBJ1-5; D is ambiguous. The CDR3 spans 13 residues. V dropped 6 bases and J dropped 7 bases, with 13 bases sitting between them. Per germline, CDR1 MNHEY and CDR2 SVGAGI. The CDR3 region is CASSTQRLQPQHF. The CDR3 nucleotides are TGTGCCAGCAGCACACAAAGATTGCAGCCCCAGCATTTT.

This sequence joins TRBV27 and TRBJ2-1; 9 bases are shared with TRBD2. The V and J ends lost 3 bases and 5 bases, in that order; junction bases with no gene match: 8. The CDR3 has 16 residues. Germline V gene lookup returns CDR1 MNHEY and CDR2 SMNVEV (reference sequence). CDR3 residues: CASSFGLRGGDNEQFF. DNA for the CDR3: TGTGCCAGCAGTTTTGGGCTGCGGGGGGGCGACAATGAGCAGTTCTTC.

The chain recombines TRBV11-2 with TRBJ2-5; TRBD2 is a possible D gene (5 bases). CDR3 length equals 14 residues. The V gene's germline CDR1 is SGHAT and CDR2 FQNNGV. V dropped 5 bases and J dropped 1 base, with 11 bases sitting between them. As DNA, the CDR3 is TGTGCCAGCAGCGCCAGCGGAACCCAAGAGACCCAGTACTTC. It yields the protein CASSASGTQETQYF.

The chain uses TRBV15 and TRBJ2-6, with D possibly matching TRBD1 (5 bases). The germline CDR1 and CDR2 sequences are LNHNV and YYDKDF (reference sequence). This CDR3 has 16 residues. V was shortened by 3 bases and J by 1 base, with 10 bases between the two germline ends. The CDR3 spells CATSRDILSGANVLTF. For the CDR3, the DNA is TGTGCCACCAGCAGGGACATCCTATCTGGGGCCAACGTCCTGACTTTC.

The genes are TRBV28 and TRBJ1-6; 7 bases are shared with TRBD1. This CDR3 has 16 residues. After removal of 4 bases from V and 0 bases from J, the junction contained 3 bases not matched to a gene. Looked up from germline, CDR1 is MDHEN and CDR2 is SYDVKM. Here the CDR3 reads CASSSTGSSYNSPLHF. As DNA, the CDR3 is TGTGCCAGCAGTTCGACAGGGAGCTCCTATAATTCACCCCTCCACTTT.

V usage is TRBV6-4 and J usage is TRBJ2-1; perhaps TRBD2 as D (5 bases). V was shortened by 0 bases and J by 10 bases, with 16 bases between the two germline ends. CDR1 and CDR2 from the germline V gene are MRHNA and SNTAGT. The CDR3 covers 15 residues. CDR3 in amino acids: CASSDSLTTLGEQFF. DNA of the CDR3: TGTGCCAGCAGTGACTCGTTGACTACCCTAGGGGAGCAGTTCTTC.

The V gene is TRBV19, the J gene TRBJ2-1; D is unresolved. The V gene's germline CDR1 is LNHDA and CDR2 SQIVND (reference sequence). There are 15 residues in the CDR3. With 0 bases removed from V and 2 bases from J, the gap between germline ends came to 8 bases. The CDR3 here is CASSIDRETYNEQFF. The DNA of the CDR3 is TGTGCCAGTAGTATAGATAGAGAAACCTACAATGAGCAGTTCTTC.

The chain joins TRBV28 to TRBJ1-1; D gene unclear. CDR1 and CDR2 from the germline V gene are MDHEN and SYDVKM. Deletions cut 4 bases from V and 4 bases from J, with 10 bases between. The CDR3 covers 13 residues. The CDR3 loop reads CASSSPSGTEAFF. As DNA, the CDR3 is TGTGCCAGCAGTTCCCCCTCGGGCACTGAAGCTTTCTTT.